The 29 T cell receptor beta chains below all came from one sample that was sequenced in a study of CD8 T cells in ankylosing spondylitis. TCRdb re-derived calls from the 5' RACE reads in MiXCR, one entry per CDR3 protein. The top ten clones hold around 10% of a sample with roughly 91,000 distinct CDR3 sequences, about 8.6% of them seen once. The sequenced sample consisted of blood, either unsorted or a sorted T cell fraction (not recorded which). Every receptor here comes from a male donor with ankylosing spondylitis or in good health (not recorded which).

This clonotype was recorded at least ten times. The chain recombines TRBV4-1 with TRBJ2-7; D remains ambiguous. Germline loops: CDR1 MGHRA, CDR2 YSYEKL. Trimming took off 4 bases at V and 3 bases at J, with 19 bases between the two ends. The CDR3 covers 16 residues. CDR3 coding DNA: TGCGCCAGCAGCCCACTTCCAGTAGGGAACTACTACGAGCAGTACTTC. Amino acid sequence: CASSPLPVGNYYEQYF.

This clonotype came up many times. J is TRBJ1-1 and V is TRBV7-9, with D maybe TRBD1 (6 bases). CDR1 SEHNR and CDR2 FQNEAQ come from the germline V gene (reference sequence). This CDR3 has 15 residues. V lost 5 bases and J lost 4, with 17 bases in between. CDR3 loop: CASSRIAGQSTEAFF. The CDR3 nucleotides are TGTGCCAGCAGCCGGATAGCGGGACAATCCACTGAAGCTTTCTTT.

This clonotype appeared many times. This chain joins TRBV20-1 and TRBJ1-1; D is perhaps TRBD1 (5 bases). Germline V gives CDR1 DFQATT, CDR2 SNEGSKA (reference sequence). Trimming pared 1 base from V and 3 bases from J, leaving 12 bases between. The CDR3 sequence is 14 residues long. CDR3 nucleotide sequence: TGCAGTGCTAGAGGACACAGGACCTACACTGAAGCTTTCTTT. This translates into CSARGHRTYTEAFF.

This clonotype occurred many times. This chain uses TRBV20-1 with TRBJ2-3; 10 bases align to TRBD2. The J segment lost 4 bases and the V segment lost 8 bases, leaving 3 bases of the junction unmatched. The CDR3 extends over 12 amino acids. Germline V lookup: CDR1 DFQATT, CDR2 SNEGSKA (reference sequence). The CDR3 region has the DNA TGCAGTAGCGGGGGGGCTGCAGATACGCAGTATTTT. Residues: CSSGGAADTQYF.

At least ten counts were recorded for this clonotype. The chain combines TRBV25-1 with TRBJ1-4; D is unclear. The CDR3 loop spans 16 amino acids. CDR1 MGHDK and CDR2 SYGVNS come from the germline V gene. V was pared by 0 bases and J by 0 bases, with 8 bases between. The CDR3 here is CASSEYGVATNEKLFF. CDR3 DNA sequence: TGTGCCAGCAGTGAATATGGGGTCGCAACTAATGAAAAACTGTTTTTT.

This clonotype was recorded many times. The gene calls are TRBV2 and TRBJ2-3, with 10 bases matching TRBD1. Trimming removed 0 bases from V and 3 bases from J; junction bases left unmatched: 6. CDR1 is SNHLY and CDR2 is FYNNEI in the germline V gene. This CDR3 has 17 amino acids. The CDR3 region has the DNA TGTGCCAGCAGTGAAGCGCTCGACAGGGGGCTGACAGATACGCAGTATTTT. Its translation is CASSEALDRGLTDTQYF.

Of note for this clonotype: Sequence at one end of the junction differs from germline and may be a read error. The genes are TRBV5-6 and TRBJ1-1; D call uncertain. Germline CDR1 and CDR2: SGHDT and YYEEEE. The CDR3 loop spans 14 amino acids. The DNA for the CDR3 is TGTGCCAGCAGCTTCGGACTGCCGAACACTGAATCTTTCTTT. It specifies CASSFGLPNTESFF.

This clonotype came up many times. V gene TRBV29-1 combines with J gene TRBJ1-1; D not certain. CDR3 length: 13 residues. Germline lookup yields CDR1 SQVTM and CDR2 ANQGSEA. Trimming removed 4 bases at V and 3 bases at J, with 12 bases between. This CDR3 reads CSVGAAEDTEAFF. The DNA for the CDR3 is TGCAGCGTTGGGGCCGCTGAGGACACTGAAGCTTTCTTT.

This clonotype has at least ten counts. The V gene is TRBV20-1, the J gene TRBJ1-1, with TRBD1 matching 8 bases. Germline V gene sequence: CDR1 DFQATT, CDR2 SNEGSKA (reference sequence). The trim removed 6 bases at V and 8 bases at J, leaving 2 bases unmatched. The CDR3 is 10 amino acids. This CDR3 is CSARDREAFF. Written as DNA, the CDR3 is TGCAGTGCCAGGGACAGGGAAGCTTTCTTT.

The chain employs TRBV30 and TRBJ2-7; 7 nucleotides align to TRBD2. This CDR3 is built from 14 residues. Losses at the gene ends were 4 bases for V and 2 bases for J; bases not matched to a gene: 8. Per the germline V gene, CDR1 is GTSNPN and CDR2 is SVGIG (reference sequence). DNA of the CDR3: TGTGCCTGGACTCGAGGGAGGGTGCCCTACGAGCAGTACTTC. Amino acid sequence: CAWTRGRVPYEQYF.

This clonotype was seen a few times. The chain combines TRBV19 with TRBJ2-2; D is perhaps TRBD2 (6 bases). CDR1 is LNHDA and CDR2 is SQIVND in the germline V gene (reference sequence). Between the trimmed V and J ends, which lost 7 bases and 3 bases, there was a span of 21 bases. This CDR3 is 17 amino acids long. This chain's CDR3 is CASKPFPQRADTGELFF. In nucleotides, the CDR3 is TGTGCCAGTAAACCCTTCCCCCAGCGGGCGGACACCGGGGAGCTGTTTTTT.

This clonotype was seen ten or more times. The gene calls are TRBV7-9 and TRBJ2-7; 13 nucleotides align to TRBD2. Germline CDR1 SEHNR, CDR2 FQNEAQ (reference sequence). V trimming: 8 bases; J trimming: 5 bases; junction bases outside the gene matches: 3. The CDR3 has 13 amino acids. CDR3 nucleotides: TGTGCCAGCGACGGACTAGCGGGAGACGAGCAGTACTTC. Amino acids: CASDGLAGDEQYF.

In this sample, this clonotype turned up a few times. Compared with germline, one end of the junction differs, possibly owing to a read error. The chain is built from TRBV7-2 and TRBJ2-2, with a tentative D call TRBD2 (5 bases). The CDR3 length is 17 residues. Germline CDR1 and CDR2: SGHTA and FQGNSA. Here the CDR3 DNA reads TGTGCCAGCAGTTTAGGGAGAGGGCCACCGAACACCGGGGAGCTGTTTTTT. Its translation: CASSLGRGPPNTGELFF.

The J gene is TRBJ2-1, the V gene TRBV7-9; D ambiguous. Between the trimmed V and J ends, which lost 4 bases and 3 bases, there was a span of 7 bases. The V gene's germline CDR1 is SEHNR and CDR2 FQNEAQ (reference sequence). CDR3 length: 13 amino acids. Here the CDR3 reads CASSSAGYNEQFF. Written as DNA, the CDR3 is TGTGCCAGCAGCTCGGCTGGCTACAATGAGCAGTTCTTC.

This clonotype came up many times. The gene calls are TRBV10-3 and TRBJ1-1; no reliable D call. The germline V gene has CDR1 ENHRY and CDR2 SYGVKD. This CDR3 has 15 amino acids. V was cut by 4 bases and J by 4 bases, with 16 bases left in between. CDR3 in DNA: TGTGCCATCAGTGTGTCGGCCTCACCGGGCACTGAAGCTTTCTTT. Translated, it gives CAISVSASPGTEAFF.

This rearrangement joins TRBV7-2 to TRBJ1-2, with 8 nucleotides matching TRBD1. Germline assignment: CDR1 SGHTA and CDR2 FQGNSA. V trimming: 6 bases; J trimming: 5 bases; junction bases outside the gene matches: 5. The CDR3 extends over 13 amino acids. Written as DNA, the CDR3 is TGTGCCAGCAGAACAGGGGGTGCTTATGGCTACACCTTC. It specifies CASRTGGAYGYTF.

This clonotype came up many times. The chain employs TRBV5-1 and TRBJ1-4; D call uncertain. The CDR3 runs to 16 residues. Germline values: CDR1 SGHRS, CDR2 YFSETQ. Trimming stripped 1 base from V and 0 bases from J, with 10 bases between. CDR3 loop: CASSLNIRATNEKLFF. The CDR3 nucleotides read TGCGCCAGCAGCTTGAACATACGTGCAACTAATGAAAAACTGTTTTTT.

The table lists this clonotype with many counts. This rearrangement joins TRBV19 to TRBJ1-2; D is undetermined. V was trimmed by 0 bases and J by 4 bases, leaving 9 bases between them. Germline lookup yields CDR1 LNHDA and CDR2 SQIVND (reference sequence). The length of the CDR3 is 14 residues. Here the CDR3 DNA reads TGTGCCAGTAGTATAGAACTTCCAGTCTATGGCTACACCTTC. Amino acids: CASSIELPVYGYTF.

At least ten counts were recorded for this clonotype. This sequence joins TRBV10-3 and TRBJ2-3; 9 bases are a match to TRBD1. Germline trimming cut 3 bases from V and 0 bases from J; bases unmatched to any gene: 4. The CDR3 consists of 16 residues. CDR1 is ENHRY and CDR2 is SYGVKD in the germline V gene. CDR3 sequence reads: CAISEPGQGSTDTQYF. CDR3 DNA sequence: TGTGCCATCAGTGAACCGGGACAGGGAAGCACAGATACGCAGTATTTT.

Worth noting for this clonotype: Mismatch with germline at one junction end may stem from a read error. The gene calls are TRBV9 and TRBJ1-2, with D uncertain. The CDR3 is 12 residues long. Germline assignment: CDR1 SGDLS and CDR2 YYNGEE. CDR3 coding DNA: TGTGCCAACAGCGTAGGAGGGAGTGGCTACACCTTC. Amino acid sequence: CANSVGGSGYTF.

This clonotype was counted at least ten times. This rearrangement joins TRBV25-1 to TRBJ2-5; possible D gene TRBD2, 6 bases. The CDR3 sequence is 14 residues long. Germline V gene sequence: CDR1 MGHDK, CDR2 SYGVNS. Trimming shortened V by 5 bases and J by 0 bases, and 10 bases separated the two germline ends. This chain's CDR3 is CASSKGGDQETQYF. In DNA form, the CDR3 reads TGTGCCAGCAGTAAGGGCGGGGACCAAGAGACCCAGTACTTC.

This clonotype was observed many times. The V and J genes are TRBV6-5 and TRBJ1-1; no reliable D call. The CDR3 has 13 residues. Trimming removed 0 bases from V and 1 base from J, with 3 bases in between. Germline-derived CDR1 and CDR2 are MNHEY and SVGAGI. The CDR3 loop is CASSYSRNTEAFF. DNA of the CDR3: TGTGCCAGCAGTTACTCCAGGAACACTGAAGCTTTCTTT.

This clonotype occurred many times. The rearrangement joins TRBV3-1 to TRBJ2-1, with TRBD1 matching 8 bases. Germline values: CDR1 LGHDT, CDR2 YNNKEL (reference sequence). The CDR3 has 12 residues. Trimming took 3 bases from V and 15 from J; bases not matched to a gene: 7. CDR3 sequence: CASSHPADRVFF. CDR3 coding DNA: TGTGCCAGCAGCCACCCCGCGGACAGGGTGTTCTTC.

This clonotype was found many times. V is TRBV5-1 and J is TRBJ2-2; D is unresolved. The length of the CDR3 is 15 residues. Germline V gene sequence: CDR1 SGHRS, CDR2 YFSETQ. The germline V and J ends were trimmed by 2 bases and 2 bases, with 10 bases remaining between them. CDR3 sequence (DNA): TGCGCCAGCAGCTTTTCTCCACAAAACACCGGGGAGCTGTTTTTT. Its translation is CASSFSPQNTGELFF.

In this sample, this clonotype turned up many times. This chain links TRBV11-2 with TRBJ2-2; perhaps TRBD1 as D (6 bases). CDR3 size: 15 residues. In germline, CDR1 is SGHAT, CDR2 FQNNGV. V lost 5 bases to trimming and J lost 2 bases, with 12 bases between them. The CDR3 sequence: CASSPNRANTGELFF. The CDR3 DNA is TGTGCCAGCAGCCCCAACAGGGCTAACACCGGGGAGCTGTTTTTT. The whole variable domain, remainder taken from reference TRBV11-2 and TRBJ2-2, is EAGVAQSPRYKIIEKRQSVAFWCNPISGHATLYWYQQILGQGPKLLIQFQNNGVVDDSQLPKDRFSAERLKGVDSTLKIQPAKLEDSAVYLCASSPNRANTGELFFGEGSRLTVL.

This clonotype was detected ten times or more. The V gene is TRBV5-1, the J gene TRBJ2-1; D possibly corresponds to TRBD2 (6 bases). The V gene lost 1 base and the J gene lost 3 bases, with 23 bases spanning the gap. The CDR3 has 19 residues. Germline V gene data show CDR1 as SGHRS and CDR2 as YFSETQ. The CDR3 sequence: CASSLREVGAPSLYNEQFF. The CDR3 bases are TGCGCCAGCAGCTTGAGGGAGGTCGGGGCCCCCTCGCTCTACAATGAGCAGTTCTTC.

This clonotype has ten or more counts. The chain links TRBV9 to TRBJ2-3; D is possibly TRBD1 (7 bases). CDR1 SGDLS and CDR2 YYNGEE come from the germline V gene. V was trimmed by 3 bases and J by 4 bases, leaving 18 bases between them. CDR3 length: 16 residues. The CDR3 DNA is TGTGCCAGCAGCGCGGCGCAAGGAGGGGGCGCAGATACGCAGTATTTT. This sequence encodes CASSAAQGGGADTQYF. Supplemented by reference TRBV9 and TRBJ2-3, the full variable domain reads DSGVTQTPKHLITATGQRVTLRCSPRSGDLSVYWYQQSLDQGLQFLIQYYNGEERAKGNILERFSAQQFPDLHSELNLSSLELGDSALYFCASSAAQGGGADTQYFGPGTRLTVL.

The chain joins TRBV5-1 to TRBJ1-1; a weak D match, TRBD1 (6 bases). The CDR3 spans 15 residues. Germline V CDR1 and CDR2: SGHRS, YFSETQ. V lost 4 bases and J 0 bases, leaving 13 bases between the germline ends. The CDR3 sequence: CASSALEGVNTEAFF. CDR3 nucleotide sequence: TGCGCCAGCAGCGCCCTCGAGGGGGTGAACACTGAAGCTTTCTTT. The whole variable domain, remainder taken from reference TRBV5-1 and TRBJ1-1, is KAGVTQTPRYLIKTRGQQVTLSCSPISGHRSVSWYQQTPGQGLQFLFEYFSETQRNKGNFPGRFSGRQFSNSRSEMNVSTLELGDSALYLCASSALEGVNTEAFFGQGTRLTVV.

The CDR3 nucleotides read TGTGCCAGCAGTCGCCTTCAGGCCGGGGAGCTGTTTTTT. It specifies CASSRLQAGELFF. The chain recombines TRBV2 with TRBJ2-2; the D is unclear. This CDR3 has 13 residues. V was trimmed by 5 bases and J by 6 bases, leaving 10 bases between them. CDR1 is SNHLY and CDR2 is FYNNEI in the germline V gene.